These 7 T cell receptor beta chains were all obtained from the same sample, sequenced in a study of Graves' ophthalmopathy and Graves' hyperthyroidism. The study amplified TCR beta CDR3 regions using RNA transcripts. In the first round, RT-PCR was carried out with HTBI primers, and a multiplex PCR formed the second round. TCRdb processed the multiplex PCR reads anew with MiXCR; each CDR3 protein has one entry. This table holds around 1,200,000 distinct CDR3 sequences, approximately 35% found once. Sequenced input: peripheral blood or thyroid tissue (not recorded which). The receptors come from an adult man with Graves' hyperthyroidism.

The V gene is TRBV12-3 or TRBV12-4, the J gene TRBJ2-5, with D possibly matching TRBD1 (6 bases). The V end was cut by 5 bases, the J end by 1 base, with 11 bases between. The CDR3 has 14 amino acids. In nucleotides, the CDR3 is TGTGCCAGCAGTGACGGGACATTCCAAGAGACCCAGTACTTC. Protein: CASSDGTFQETQYF.

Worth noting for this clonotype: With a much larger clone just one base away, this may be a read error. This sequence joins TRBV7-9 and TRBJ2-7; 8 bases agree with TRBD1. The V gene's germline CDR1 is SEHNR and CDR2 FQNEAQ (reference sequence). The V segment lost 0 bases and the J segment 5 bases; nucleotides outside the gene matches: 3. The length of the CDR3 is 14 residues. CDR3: CASSLATGADEQYF. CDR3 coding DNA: TGTGCCAGCAGCTTAGCGACAGGGGCGGACGAGCAGTACTTC.

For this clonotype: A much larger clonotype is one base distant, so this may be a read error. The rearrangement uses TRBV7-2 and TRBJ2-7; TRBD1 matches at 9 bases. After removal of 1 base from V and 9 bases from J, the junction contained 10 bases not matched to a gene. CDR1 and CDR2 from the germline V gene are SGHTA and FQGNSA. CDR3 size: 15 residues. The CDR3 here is CASSLDRDRVSGQYF. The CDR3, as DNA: TGTGCCAGCAGCTTAGATCGGGACAGGGTCTCCGGGCAGTACTTC.

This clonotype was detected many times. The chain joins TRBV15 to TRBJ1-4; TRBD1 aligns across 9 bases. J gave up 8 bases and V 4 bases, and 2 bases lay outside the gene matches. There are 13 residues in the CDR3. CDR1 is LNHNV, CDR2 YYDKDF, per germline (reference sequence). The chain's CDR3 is CATSTGQGEKLFF. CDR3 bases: TGTGCCACCAGCACGGGACAGGGAGAAAAACTGTTTTTT.

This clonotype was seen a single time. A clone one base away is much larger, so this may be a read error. The CDR3 loop reads CASSVDSAYEQCF. CDR3 DNA sequence: TGTGCCAGCAGCGTAGACAGTGCCTACGAGCAGTGCTTC. The chain links TRBV9 to TRBJ2-7; D is uncertain. There are 13 residues in the CDR3. Germline CDR1 SGDLS, CDR2 YYNGEE.

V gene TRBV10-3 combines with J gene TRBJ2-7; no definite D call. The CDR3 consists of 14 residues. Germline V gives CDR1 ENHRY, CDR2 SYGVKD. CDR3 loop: CVSSIPDHFYEQYF. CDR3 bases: TGTGTCAGCAGTATCCCGGATCACTTTTACGAGCAGTACTTC.

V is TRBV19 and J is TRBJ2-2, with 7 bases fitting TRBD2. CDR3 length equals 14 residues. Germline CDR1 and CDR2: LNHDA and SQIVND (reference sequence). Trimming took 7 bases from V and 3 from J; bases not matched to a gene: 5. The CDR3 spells CASKLREYTGELFF. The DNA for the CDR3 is TGTGCCAGTAAGTTGCGGGAGTACACCGGGGAGCTGTTTTTT. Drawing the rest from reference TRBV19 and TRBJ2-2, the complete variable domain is DGGITQSPKYLFRKEGQNVTLSCEQNLNHDAMYWYRQDPGQGLRLIYYSQIVNDFQKGDIAEGYSVSREKKESFPLTVTSAQKNPTAFYLCASKLREYTGELFFGEGSRLTVL.